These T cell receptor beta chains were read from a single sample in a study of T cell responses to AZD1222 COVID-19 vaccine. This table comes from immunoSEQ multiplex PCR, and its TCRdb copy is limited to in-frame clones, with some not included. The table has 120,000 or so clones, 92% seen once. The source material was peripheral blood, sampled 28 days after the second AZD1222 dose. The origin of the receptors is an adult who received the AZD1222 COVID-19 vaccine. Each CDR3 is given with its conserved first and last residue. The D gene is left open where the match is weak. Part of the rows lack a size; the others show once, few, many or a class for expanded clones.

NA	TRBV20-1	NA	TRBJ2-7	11	CSAQQAYEQYF	TGCAGTGCCCAGCAGGCCTACGAGCAGTACTTC
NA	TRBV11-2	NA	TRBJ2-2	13	CASSFGGTGELFF	TGTGCCAGCAGCTTTGGCGGGACCGGGGAGCTGTTTTTT
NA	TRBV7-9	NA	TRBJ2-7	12	CASNSGYHEQYF	TGTGCCAGCAACTCTGGGTACCACGAGCAGTACTTC
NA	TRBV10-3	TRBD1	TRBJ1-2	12	CALQGDGYGYTF	TGTGCCCTACAGGGGGACGGCTATGGCTACACCTTC
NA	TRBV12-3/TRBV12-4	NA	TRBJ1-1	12	CASSLRTPEAFF	TGTGCCAGCAGTTTAAGAACCCCTGAAGCTTTCTTT
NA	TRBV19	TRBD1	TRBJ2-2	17	CASSPASGTGTTGELFF	TGTGCCAGTAGCCCTGCGTCCGGGACAGGGACCACCGGGGAGCTGTTTTTT
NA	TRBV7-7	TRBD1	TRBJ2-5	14	CASSWDRGSETQYF	TGTGCTAGCAGCTGGGACAGGGGGTCAGAGACCCAGTACTTC
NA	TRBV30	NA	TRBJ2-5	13	CAWSVEGQETQYF	TGTGCCTGGAGTGTAGAAGGCCAAGAGACCCAGTACTTC
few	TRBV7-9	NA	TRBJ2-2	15	CASSFTGANTGELFF	TGTGCCAGCAGCTTTACGGGGGCGAACACCGGGGAGCTGTTTTTT
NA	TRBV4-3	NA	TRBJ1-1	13	CASSRTASTEAFF	TGCGCCAGCAGCCGGACAGCCAGCACTGAAGCTTTCTTT
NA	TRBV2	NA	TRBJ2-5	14	CASSEQTGGTPQYF	TGTGCCAGCAGTGAGCAGACAGGCGGAACCCCCCAGTACTTC
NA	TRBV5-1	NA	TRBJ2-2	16	CASSTPGQANTGELFF	TGCGCCAGCAGCACCCCGGGACAAGCGAACACCGGGGAGCTGTTTTTT
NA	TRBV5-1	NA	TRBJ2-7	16	CASSLAKGAGSREQYF	TGCGCCAGCAGCTTGGCCAAAGGGGCAGGGTCTCGAGAGCAGTACTTC
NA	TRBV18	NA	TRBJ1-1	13	CASSQDRNTEAFF	TGTGCCAGCTCACAGGACCGGAACACTGAAGCTTTCTTT
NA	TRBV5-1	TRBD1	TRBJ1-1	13	CASRRQGGTEAFF	TGCGCCAGCCGCCGACAGGGGGGCACTGAAGCTTTCTTT
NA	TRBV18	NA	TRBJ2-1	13	CASSQGLDNEQFF	TGTGCCAGCTCACAGGGACTCGACAATGAGCAGTTCTTC
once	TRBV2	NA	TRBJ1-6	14	CASSELGANSPLHF	TGTGCCAGCAGTGAATTGGGGGCTAATTCACCCCTCCACTTT
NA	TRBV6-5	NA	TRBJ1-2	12	CASTPGAGGYTF	TGTGCCAGCACCCCAGGGGCGGGTGGCTACACCTTC
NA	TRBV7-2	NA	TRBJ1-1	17	CASSLGGALRGFTEAFF	TGTGCCAGCAGCTTAGGAGGGGCACTCAGAGGGTTCACTGAAGCTTTCTTT